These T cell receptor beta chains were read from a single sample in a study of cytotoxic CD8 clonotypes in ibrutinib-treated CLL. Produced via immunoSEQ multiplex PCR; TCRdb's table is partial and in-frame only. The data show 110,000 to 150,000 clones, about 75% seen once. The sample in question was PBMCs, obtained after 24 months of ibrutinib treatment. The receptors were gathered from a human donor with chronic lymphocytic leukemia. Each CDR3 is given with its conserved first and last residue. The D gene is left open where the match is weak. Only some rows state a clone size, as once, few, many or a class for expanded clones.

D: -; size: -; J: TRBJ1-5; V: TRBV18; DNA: TGTGCCAGCTCACCAACAAGGGACCGGGATCAGCCCCAGCATTTT; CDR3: CASSPTRDRDQPQHF
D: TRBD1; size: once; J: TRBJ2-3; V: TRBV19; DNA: TGTGCCAGTAAGGACAGGACCACAGATACGCAGTATTTT; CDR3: CASKDRTTDTQYF
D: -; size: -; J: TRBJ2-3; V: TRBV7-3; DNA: TGTGCCAGCAGCTTAACGGGCCCCCACAATGCAGATACGCAGTATTTT; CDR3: CASSLTGPHNADTQYF
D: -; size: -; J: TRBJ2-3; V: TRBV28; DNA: TGTGCCAGCAGTCCGACGGACCTCACAGATACGCAGTATTTT; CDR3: CASSPTDLTDTQYF
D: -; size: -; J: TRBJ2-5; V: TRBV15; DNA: TGTGCCACCAGCAGGGGGCCCCAAGAGACCCAGTACTTC; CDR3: CATSRGPQETQYF
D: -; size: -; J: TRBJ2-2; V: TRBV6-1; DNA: TGTGCCAGCAGTGAATTGGGGGAAACCGGGGAGCTGTTTTTT; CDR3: CASSELGETGELFF
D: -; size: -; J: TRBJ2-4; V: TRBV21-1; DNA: TGTGCCAGCAGCTCCGGCCCGGACAGGAGTAAAAACATTCAGTACTTC; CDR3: CASSSGPDRSKNIQYF
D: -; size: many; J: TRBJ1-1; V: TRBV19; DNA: TGTGCCAGTAGCCTAGGGGGGGTTGGCACTGAAGCTTTCTTT; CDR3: CASSLGGVGTEAFF
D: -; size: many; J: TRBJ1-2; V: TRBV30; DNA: TGTGCCTGGAGTTCGTCATTTGGAGGCTACACCTTC; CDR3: CAWSSSFGGYTF
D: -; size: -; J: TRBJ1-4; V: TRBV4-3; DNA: TGCGCCAGCAGCCAGGCGGCAGGGGAGGGTAATGAAAAACTGTTTTTT; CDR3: CASSQAAGEGNEKLFF
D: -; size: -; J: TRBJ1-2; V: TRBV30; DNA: TGTGCCTGGAGTGTGGCCCGTCGGGGCTACACCTTC; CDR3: CAWSVARRGYTF
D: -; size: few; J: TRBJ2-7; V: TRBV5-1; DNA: TGCGCCAGCTCTCTGGCCAGCGGAGCCTACGAGCAGTACTTC; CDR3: CASSLASGAYEQYF
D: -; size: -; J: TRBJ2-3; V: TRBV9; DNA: TGTGCCAGCAGCGCCCTAGATACGCAGTATTTT; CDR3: CASSALDTQYF
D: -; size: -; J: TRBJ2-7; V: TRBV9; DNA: TGTGCCAGCAGCGTAGAGGAAGGGCCCTACGAGCAGTACTTC; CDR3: CASSVEEGPYEQYF
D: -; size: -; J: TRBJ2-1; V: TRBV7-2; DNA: TGTGCCAGCAGCCCGGCCCCCGGGGCCTCCCCCTACAATGAGCAGTTCTTC; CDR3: CASSPAPGASPYNEQFF
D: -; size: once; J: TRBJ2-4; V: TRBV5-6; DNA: TGTGCCAGCAGCCCGGGATTAGCCAAAAACATTCAGTACTTC; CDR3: CASSPGLAKNIQYF
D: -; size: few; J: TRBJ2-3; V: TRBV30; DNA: TGTGCCGGAGGGGGGCAGGGTACGCAGTATTTT; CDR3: CAGGGQGTQYF
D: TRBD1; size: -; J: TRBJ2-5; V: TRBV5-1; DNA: TGCGCCAGCAGCTTGGCGGGACAGGGGCGAGAGACCCAGTACTTC; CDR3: CASSLAGQGRETQYF
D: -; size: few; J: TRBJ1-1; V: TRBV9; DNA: TGTGCCAGCAGCCGCCGTCCCCTAGATGAAGCTTTCTTT; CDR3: CASSRRPLDEAFF
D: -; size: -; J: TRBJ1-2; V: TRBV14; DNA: TGTGCCAGCAGCCAGGAGGGCTATGGCTACACCTTC; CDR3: CASSQEGYGYTF
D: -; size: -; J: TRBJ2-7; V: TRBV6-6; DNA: TGTGCCAGCGGGGGGGCAGAATACGAGCAGTACTTC; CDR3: CASGGAEYEQYF
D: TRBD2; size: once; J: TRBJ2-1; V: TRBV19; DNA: TGTGCCAGTATGGAGACTAGCGGGATCGGTGCCTACAATGAGCAGTTCTTC; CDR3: CASMETSGIGAYNEQFF
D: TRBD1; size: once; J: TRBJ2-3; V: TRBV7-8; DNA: TGTGCCAGCAGCTTAGGGGACAGAGAAGATACGCAGTATTTT; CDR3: CASSLGDREDTQYF
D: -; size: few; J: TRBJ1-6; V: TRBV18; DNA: TGTGCCAGCTCACCTCTGGGGAGTGCACCCCTCCACTTT; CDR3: CASSPLGSAPLHF
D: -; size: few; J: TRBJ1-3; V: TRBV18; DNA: TGTGCCAGCTCATCCCAGACCCCCACCAGTCCCCTCTCTGGAAACACCATATATTTT; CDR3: CASSSQTPTSPLSGNTIYF
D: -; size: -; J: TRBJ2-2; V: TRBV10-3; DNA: TGTGCCATCAGTGCGGGGAACACCGGGGAGCTGTTTTTT; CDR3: CAISAGNTGELFF
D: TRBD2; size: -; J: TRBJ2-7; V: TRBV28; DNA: TGTGCCAGCACCCCTCCCGGACTAGCGGTCGAGCAGTACTTC; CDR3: CASTPPGLAVEQYF
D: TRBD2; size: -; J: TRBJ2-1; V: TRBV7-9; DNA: TGTGCCAGCAGCCCACGACTAGCGGCTTCCTACAATGAGCAGTTCTTC; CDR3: CASSPRLAASYNEQFF
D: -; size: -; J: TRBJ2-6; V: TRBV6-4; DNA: TGTGCCAGCAGTGAGGGCGGCAGCTCTGGGGCCAACGTCCTGACTTTC; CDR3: CASSEGGSSGANVLTF
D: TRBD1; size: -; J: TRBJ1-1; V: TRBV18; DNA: TGTGCCAGCTCACGAGACAGGGGCACTGAAGCTTTCTTT; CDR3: CASSRDRGTEAFF
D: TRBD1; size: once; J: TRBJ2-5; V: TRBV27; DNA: TGTGCCAGCAGACCCACAGGGGGCGAGACCCAGTACTTC; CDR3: CASRPTGGETQYF
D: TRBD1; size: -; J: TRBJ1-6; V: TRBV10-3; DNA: TGTGCCATATGGGACAGCAATTCACCCCTCCACTTT; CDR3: CAIWDSNSPLHF
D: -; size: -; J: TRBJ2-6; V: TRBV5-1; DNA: TGCGCCAGCAGCTTGGGAGGGGCTTCTGGGGCCAACGTCCTGACTTTC; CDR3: CASSLGGASGANVLTF
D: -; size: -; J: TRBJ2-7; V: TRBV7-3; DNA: TGTGCCAGCAGCTTAACCCCCCTCGGGGAGCAGTACTTC; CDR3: CASSLTPLGEQYF
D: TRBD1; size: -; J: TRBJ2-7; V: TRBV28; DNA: TGTGCCAGCAACCCCCCAGGGGGTTTGTACGAGCAGTACTTC; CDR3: CASNPPGGLYEQYF
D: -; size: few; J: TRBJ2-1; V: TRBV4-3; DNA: TGCGCCAGCAGCCAAGATCTGGGGGTTGAGCAGTTCTTC; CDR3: CASSQDLGVEQFF
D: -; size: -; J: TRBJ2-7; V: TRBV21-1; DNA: TGTGCCAGCAGCAAAGCCTACCCCAGGGGCTACGAGCAGTACTTC; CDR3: CASSKAYPRGYEQYF
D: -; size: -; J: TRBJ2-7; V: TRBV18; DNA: TGTGCCAGCTCACCACCGGCAGGGTACGAGCAGTACTTC; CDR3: CASSPPAGYEQYF
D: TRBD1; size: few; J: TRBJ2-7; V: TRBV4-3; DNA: TGCGCCGTCTCCGACAGGGGCCCCTACGAGCAGTACTTC; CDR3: CAVSDRGPYEQYF
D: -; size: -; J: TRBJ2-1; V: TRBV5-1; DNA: TGCGCCAGCAGCTTGGTCGCGCACAATGAGCAGTTCTTC; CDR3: CASSLVAHNEQFF
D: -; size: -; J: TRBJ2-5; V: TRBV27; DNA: TGTGCCAGCAGTTTAGGGTCCGTCGGATGGGAGACCCAGTACTTC; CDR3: CASSLGSVGWETQYF
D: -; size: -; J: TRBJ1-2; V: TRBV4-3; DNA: TGCGCCAGCAGCCAAGTCGGGGGCAACTATGGCTACACCTTC; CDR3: CASSQVGGNYGYTF
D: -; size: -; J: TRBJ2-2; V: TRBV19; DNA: TGTGCCAGTAGGAAAACAGGCACCGGGGAGCTGTTTTTT; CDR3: CASRKTGTGELFF
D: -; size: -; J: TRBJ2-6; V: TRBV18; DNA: TGTGCCAGCTCACGGGGGCCCTTCTCTGGGGCCAACGTCCTGACTTTC; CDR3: CASSRGPFSGANVLTF
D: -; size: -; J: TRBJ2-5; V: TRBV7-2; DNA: TGTGCCAGCAGCCTTGAACGGGACTCCCCACAGTACTTC; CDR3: CASSLERDSPQYF
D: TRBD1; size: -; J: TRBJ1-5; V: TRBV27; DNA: TGTGCCAGCAGTACCCACTCCGGGACAGGAAGTCAGCCCCAGCATTTT; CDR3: CASSTHSGTGSQPQHF
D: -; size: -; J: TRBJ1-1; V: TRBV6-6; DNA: TGTGCCAGCAGTTACTCGGAGTCGAACACTGAAGCTTTCTTT; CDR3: CASSYSESNTEAFF